This TCR beta chain was obtained from a study of metastatic and nonmetastatic thyroid tumors. Not a single patient had been given any form of treatment at any point before undergoing thyroid surgery. This clone was observed at least ten times. The CDR3 totals 15 residues. Germline CDR1 is SGHTA and CDR2 is FQGTGA. The junction had 3 bases not matched to a gene; V was cut back by 4 bases and J by 1 base. TCRdb reprocessed the PCR reads using MiXCR. Among about 13,000 clones listed, about 25% were seen once. The sample consisted of blood. V gene TRBV7-3 combines with J gene TRBJ2-3; TRBD2 matches at 9 bases. The clonotype originates from a female donor with papillary thyroid cancer or a benign thyroid nodule (not recorded which). Some clones in this sample may be carry-over from other donors' samples. CDR3 DNA: TGTGCCAGCAGCTGGAGCGGGGGGCGCACAGATACGCAGTATTTT. Translating it yields CASSWSGGRTDTQYF.